Shown below are 12 T cell receptor beta chains from a single sample sequenced in a study of blood T cell repertoires in COVID-19 (dated by TCRdb to 2020 to 2022). Libraries were prepared through the immunoSEQ multiplex PCR assay. TCRdb holds this immuneACCESS table with in-frame rearrangements only. Some clones are missing; in checked studies, unresolved V genes explain under half, and the rest has no known cause. Recorded for this sample are over 40,000 clones; 83% of them occurred a single time. Around 17% of the sample rests with the top ten. Material for sequencing was peripheral blood. The receptors were gathered from a man aged 35 to 55 with acute or convalescent COVID-19.

V gene TRBV18 combines with J gene TRBJ2-5, with 7 bases aligning to TRBD2. Germline loops: CDR1 KGHSH, CDR2 LQKENI. Germline trimming cut 3 bases from V and 2 bases from J; bases unmatched to any gene: 9. This CDR3 contains 16 residues. The CDR3 coding sequence is TGTGCCAGCTCACCGGGGTTACAGCGGGGACAAGAGACCCAGTACTTC. The encoded protein is CASSPGLQRGQETQYF.

The rearrangement joins TRBV9 to TRBJ1-1; D may be TRBD1 (6 bases). V dropped 8 bases and J dropped 3 bases, with 17 bases sitting between them. Germline loops: CDR1 SGDLS, CDR2 YYNGEE. This CDR3 region has 14 residues. CDR3 coding DNA: TGTGCCAGTAATCCGGGACAACGTCACACTGAAGCTTTCTTT. The encoded protein is CASNPGQRHTEAFF.

The chain links TRBV10-3 to TRBJ2-7, with D unclear. CDR1 ENHRY and CDR2 SYGVKD come from the germline V gene. V gave up 8 bases and J gave up 0 bases, with 11 bases separating them. This CDR3 has 13 residues. The CDR3 protein is CAIGPPLSYEQYF. DNA for the CDR3: TGTGCCATCGGCCCCCCCCTCTCCTACGAGCAGTACTTC.

The V gene is TRBV11-3, the J gene TRBJ1-3; tentatively, D is TRBD1 (6 bases). The CDR3 length is 13 residues. V was shortened by 5 bases and J by 2 bases, with 7 bases between the two germline ends. Germline assignment: CDR1 SGHNT and CDR2 YENEEA. CDR3 sequence (DNA): TGTGCCAGCAGCACAGGGACTGGAAACACCATATATTTT. This encodes CASSTGTGNTIYF.

The chain is built from TRBV9 and TRBJ1-4, with D perhaps matching TRBD1 (6 bases). The CDR3 length is 14 residues. Germline-derived CDR1 and CDR2 are SGDLS and YYNGEE. V was pared by 0 bases and J by 3 bases, with 6 bases between. This chain's CDR3 is CASSVAGANEKLFF. The CDR3 region has the DNA TGTGCCAGCAGCGTAGCAGGGGCTAATGAAAAACTGTTTTTT.

V usage is TRBV5-1 and J usage is TRBJ2-5; the D gene is possibly TRBD1 (7 bases). With 4 bases removed from V and 3 bases from J, the gap between germline ends came to 13 bases. Germline V gene lookup returns CDR1 SGHRS and CDR2 YFSETQ. CDR3 size: 14 residues. The CDR3: CASSPQGGKETQYF. DNA for the CDR3: TGCGCCAGCAGCCCCCAGGGGGGAAAAGAGACCCAGTACTTC.

This chain links TRBV5-1 with TRBJ1-2; D gene ambiguous. The V gene's germline CDR1 is SGHRS and CDR2 YFSETQ. V was trimmed by 4 bases and J by 7 bases, leaving 11 bases between them. CDR3 size: 12 residues. This chain's CDR3 is CASSPSGGGYTF. The CDR3 DNA reads as TGCGCCAGCAGCCCCAGTGGAGGTGGCTACACCTTC.

The V call is TRBV6-5, the J call TRBJ1-6, with D unresolved. Trimming removed 3 bases at V and 8 bases at J, with 5 bases between. This CDR3 is built from 12 residues. Germline V CDR1 and CDR2: MNHEY, SVGAGI. The CDR3: CASSYSDSPLHF. CDR3 bases: TGTGCCAGCAGTTATTCGGATTCACCCCTCCACTTT.

The CDR3 protein is CASSWGQNQPQHF. The CDR3 region has the DNA TGTGCCAGCAGTTGGGGGCAGAATCAGCCCCAGCATTTT. The rearrangement joins TRBV27 to TRBJ1-5, with a possible D match to TRBD1 (6 bases). In germline, CDR1 is MNHEY, CDR2 SMNVEV (reference sequence). The CDR3 is made up of 13 amino acids. V lost 4 bases to trimming and J lost 4 bases, with 8 bases between them.

This clone was detected only a few times. This chain uses TRBV6-6 with TRBJ1-6; weak D call: TRBD1 (6 bases). The germline V and J ends were trimmed by 10 bases and 8 bases, with 15 bases remaining between them. From germline, CDR1 is MNHNY and CDR2 SVGAGI (reference sequence). The CDR3 sequence is 13 residues long. The CDR3 sequence: CATADQGYSPLHF. Written as DNA, the CDR3 is TGTGCCACCGCAGACCAGGGGTATTCACCCCTCCACTTT.

Only one count was recorded for this clone. This chain uses TRBV6-6 with TRBJ2-6; no reliable D call. Germline values: CDR1 MNHNY, CDR2 SVGAGI (reference sequence). CDR3 length: 14 amino acids. The V end lost 5 bases, the J end lost 4 bases, and 9 bases lay between the germline ends. The CDR3 spells CASSTQRGANVLTF. The CDR3 nucleotides read TGTGCCAGCAGTACCCAACGGGGGGCCAACGTCCTGACTTTC.

In its sample, this clone was seen once. CDR3 sequence: CAIRMIGSDSPLHF. CDR3 in DNA: TGTGCCATCAGGATGATCGGGTCTGATTCACCCCTCCACTTT. The chain employs TRBV10-3 and TRBJ1-6; D unclear. The CDR3 is 14 residues long. Germline V gene data show CDR1 as ENHRY and CDR2 as SYGVKD. V lost 6 bases to trimming and J lost 8 bases, with 14 bases between them.